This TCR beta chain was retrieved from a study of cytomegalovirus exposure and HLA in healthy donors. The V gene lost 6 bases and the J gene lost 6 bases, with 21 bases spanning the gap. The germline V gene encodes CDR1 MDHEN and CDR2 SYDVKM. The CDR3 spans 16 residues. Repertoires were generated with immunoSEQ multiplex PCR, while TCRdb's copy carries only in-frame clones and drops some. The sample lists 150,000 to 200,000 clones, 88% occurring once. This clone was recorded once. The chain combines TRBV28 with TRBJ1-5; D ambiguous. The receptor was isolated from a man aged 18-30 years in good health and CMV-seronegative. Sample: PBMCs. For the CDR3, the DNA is TGTGCCAGCAGCCCTAGCGGGTCTGGGTTCGGTCAGCCCCAGCATTTT. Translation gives CASSPSGSGFGQPQHF.